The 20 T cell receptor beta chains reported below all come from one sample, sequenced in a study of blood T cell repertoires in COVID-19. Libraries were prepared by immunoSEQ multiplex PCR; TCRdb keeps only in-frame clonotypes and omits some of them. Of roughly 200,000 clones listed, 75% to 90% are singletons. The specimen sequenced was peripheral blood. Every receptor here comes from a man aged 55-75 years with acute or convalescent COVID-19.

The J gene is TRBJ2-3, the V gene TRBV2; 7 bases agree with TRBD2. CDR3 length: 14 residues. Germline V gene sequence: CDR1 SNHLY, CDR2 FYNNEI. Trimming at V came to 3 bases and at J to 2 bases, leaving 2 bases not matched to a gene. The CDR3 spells CASSDRDYTDTQYF. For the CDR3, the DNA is TGTGCCAGCAGTGACCGGGACTACACAGATACGCAGTATTTT.

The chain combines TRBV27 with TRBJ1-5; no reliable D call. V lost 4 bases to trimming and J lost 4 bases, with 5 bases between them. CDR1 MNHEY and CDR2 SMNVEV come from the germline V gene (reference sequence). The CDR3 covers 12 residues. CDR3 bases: TGTGCCAGCAGTTCCACAAATCAGCCCCAGCATTTT. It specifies CASSSTNQPQHF.

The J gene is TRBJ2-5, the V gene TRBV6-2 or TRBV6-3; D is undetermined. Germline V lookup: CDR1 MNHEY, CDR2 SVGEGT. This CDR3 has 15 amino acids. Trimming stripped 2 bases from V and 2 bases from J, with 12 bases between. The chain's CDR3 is CASSYPVAEQETQYF. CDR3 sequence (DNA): TGTGCCAGCAGTTACCCAGTGGCGGAGCAAGAGACCCAGTACTTC.

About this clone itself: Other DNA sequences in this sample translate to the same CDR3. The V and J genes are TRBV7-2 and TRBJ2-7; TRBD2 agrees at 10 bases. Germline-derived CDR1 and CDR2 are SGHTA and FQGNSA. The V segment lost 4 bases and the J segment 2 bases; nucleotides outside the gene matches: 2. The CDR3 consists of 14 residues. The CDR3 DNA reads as TGTGCCAGCAGCTCCGGACTAGCGGCCTACGAGCAGTACTTC. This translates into CASSSGLAAYEQYF.

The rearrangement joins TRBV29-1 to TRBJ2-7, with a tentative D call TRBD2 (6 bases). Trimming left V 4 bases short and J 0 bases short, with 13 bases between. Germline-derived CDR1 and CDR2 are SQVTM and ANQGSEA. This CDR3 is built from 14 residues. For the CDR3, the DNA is TGCAGCGTTGCCCCCGGACTACCCTCCTACGAGCAGTACTTC. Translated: CSVAPGLPSYEQYF.

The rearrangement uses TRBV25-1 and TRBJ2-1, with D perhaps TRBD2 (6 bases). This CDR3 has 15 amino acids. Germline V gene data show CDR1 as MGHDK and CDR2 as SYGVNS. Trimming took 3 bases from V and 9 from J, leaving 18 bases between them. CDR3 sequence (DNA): TGTGCCAGCAGTGACCCGGGCCGAGGCGGGACTGAGCAGTTCTTC. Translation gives CASSDPGRGGTEQFF.

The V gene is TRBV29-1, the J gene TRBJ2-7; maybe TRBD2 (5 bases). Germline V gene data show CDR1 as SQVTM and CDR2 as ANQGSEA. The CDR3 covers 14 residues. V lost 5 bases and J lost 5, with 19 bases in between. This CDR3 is CSVREGLISNEQYF. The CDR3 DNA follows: TGCAGCGTTCGAGAGGGATTAATTTCAAACGAGCAGTACTTC.

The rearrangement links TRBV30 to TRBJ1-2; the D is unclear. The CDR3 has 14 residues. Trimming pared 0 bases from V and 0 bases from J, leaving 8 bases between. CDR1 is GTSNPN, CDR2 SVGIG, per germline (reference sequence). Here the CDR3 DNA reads TGTGCCTGGAGTGTACACGGGGCTAACTATGGCTACACCTTC. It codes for CAWSVHGANYGYTF.

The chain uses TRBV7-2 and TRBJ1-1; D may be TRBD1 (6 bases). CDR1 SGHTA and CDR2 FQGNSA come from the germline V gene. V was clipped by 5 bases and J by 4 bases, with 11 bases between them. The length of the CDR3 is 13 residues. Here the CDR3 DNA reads TGTGCCAGCAGCGCCGGACAGCGCACTGAAGCTTTCTTT. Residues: CASSAGQRTEAFF.

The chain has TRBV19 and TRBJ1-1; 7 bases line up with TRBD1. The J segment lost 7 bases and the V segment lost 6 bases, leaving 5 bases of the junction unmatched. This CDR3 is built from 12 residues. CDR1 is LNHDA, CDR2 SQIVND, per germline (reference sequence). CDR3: CASSNRGGEAFF. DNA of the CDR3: TGTGCCAGTAGCAACAGGGGTGGTGAAGCTTTCTTT.

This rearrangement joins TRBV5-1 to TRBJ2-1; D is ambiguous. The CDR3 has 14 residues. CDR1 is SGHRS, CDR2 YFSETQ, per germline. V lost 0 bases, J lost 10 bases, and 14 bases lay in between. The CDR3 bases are TGCGCCAGCAGCTTGGAGGCTAGGTCTGGGGAGCAGTTCTTC. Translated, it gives CASSLEARSGEQFF.

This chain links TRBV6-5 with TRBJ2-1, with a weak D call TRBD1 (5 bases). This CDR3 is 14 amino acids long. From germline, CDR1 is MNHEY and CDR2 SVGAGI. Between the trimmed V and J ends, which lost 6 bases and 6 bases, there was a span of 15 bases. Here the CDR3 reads CASSYLRQSNEQFF. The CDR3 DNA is TGTGCCAGCAGCTACCTCAGACAGTCCAATGAGCAGTTCTTC.

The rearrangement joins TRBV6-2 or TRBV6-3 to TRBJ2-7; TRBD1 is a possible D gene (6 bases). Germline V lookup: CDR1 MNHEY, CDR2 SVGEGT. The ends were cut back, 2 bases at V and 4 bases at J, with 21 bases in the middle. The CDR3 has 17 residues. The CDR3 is CASSYPKVTGNLYEQYF. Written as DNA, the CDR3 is TGTGCCAGCAGTTACCCGAAGGTTACAGGGAATCTATACGAGCAGTACTTC.

The CDR3 loop reads CAWKPLAGIGTDTQYF. DNA for the CDR3: TGTGCCTGGAAACCCCTAGCGGGAATCGGGACAGATACGCAGTATTTT. This rearrangement joins TRBV30 to TRBJ2-3, with 9 positions matching TRBD2. The CDR3 runs to 16 residues. Losses at the gene ends were 4 bases for V and 3 bases for J; bases not matched to a gene: 11. The germline gives CDR1 GTSNPN, CDR2 SVGIG (reference sequence).

CDR3 sequence: CSGRWSSYNEQFF. The CDR3 DNA follows: TGCAGCGGACGATGGAGCTCCTACAATGAGCAGTTCTTC. The J gene is TRBJ2-1, the V gene TRBV29-1; D not certain. Germline V CDR1 and CDR2: SQVTM, ANQGSEA. Trimming left V 7 bases short and J 0 bases short, with 10 bases between. There are 13 residues in the CDR3.

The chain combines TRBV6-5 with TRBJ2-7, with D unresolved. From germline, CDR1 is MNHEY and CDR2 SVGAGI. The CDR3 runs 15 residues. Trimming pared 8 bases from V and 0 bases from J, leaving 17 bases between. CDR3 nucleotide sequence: TGTGCCAGCGGAGTCGGTGGCCCACGCTCCTACGAGCAGTACTTC. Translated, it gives CASGVGGPRSYEQYF.

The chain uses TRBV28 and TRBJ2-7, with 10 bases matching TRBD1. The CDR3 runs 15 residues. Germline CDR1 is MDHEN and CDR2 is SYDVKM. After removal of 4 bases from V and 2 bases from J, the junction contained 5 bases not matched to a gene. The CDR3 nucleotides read TGTGCCAGCAGTTCCCGGACAGGGGGGGCCTACGAGCAGTACTTC. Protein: CASSSRTGGAYEQYF.

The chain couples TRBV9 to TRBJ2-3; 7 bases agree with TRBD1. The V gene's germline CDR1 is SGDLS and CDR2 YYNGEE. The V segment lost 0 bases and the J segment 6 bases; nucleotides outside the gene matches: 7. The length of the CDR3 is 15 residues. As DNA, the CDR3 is TGTGCCAGCAGCGTAGGAAGAGGGGGCCTTGATACGCAGTATTTT. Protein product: CASSVGRGGLDTQYF.

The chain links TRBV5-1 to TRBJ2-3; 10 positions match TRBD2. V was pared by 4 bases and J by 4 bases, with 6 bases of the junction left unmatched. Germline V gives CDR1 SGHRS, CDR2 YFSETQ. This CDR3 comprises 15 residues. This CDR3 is CASSDSGRWADTQYF. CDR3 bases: TGCGCCAGCAGCGATAGCGGGAGGTGGGCAGATACGCAGTATTTT.

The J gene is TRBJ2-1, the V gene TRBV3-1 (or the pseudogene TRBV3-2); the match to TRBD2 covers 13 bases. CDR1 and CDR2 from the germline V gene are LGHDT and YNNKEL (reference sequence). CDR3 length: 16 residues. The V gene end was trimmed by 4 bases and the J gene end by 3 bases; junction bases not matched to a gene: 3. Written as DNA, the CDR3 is TGTGCCAGCAGCCGGACTAGCGGGGGCTTCTACAATGAGCAGTTCTTC. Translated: CASSRTSGGFYNEQFF.